Given below is one T cell receptor (beta chain) in context. TCRdb's table, derived via immunoSEQ multiplex PCR, lists solely in-frame clones and lacks some. The table shows some 23,000 clones, with 95% to 98% occurring only once. These data come from a study of B cell selection in AIRE deficiency. The sorted conventional CD4 T cells were gated as CD4+CD127+. The CDR3 spans 10 residues. The germline V gene has CDR1 DFQATT and CDR2 SNEGSKA (reference sequence). Trimming took 5 bases from V and 3 from J, leaving 3 bases between them. Source material: conventional CD4+ T cells sorted from PBMCs. The chain couples TRBV20-1 to TRBJ2-3, with D unresolved. The source of this sequence is a human donor with AIRE deficiency. The CDR3 DNA sequence: TGCAGTGCTGGGACAGATACGCAGTATTTT. This encodes CSAGTDTQYF.